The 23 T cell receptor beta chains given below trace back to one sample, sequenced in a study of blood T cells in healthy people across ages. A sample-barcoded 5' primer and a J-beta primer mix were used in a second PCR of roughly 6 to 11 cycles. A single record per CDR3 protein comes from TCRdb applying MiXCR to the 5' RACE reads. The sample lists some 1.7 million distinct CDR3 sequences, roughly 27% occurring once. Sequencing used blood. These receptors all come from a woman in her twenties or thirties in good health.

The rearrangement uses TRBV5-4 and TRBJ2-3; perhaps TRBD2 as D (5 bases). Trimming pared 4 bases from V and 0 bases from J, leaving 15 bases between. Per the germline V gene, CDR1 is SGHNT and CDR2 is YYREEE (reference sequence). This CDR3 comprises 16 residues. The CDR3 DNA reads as TGTGCCAGCAGCCGCATGAGCGGAACTAGCACAGATACGCAGTATTTT. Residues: CASSRMSGTSTDTQYF.

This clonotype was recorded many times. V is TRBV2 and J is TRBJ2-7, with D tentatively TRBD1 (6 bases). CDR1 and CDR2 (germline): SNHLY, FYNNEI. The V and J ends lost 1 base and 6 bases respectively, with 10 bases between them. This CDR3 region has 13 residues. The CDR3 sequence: CASSEDRGGEQYF. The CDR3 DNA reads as TGTGCCAGCAGTGAAGACCGAGGGGGCGAGCAGTACTTC.

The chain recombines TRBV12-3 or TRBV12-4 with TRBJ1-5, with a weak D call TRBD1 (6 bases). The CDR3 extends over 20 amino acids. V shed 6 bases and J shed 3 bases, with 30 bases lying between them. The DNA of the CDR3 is TGTGCCAGCAGCCCTACAACTTCACAGTGGGAGGAGGGGGTCAATCAGCCCCAGCATTTT. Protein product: CASSPTTSQWEEGVNQPQHF.

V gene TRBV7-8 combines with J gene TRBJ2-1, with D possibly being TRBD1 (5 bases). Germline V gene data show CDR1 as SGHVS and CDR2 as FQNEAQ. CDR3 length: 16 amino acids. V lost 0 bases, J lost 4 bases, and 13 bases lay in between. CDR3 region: CASSLADSALYNEQFF. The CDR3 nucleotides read TGTGCCAGCAGCTTAGCCGACAGCGCTCTATACAATGAGCAGTTCTTC. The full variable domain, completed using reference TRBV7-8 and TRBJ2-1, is GAGVSQSPRYKVAKRGQDVALRCDPISGHVSLFWYQQALGQGPEFLTYFQNEAQLDKSGLPSDRFFAERPEGSVSTLKIQRTQQEDSAVYLCASSLADSALYNEQFFGPGTRLTVL.

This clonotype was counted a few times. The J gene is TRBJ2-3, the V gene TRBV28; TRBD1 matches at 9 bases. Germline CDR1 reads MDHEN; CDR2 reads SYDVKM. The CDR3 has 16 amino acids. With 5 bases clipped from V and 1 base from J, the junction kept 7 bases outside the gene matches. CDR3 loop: CASSGGGQGRTDTQYF. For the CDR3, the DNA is TGTGCCAGCAGTGGAGGTGGACAGGGGCGCACAGATACGCAGTATTTT.

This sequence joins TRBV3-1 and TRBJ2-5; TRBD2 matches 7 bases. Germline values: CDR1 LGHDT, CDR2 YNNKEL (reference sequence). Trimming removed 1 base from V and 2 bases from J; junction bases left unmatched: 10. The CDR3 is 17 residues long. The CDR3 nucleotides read TGTGCCAGCAGCCAAGTTCCCTGGCGGGAGCGGCAAGAGACCCAGTACTTC. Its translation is CASSQVPWRERQETQYF.

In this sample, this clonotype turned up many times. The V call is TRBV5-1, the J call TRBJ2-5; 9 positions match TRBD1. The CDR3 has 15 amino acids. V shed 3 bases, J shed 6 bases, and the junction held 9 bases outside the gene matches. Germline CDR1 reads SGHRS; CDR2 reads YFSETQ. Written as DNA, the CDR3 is TGCGCCAGCAGCTCGATACCGGGACAGGGACAGACCCAGTACTTC. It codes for CASSSIPGQGQTQYF.

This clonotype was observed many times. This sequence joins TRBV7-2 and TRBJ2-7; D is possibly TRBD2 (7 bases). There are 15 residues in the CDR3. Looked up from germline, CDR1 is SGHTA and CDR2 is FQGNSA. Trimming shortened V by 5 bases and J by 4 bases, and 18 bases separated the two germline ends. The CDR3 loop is CASSLGGASGYEQYF. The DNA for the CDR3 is TGTGCCAGCAGCCTTGGGGGGGCTAGCGGATACGAGCAGTACTTC.

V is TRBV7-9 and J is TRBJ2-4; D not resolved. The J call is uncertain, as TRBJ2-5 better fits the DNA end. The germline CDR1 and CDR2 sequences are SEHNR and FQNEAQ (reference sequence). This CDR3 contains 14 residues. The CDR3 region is CASSLVDGKETQYF. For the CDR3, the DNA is TGTGCCAGCAGCTTAGTCGATGGAAAAGAGACCCAGTACTTC.

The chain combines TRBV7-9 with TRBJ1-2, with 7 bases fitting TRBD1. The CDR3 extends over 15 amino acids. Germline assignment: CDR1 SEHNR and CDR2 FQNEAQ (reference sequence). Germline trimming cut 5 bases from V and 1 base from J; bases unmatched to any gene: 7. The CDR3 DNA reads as TGTGCCAGCAGCCCAGGGGGGCCGCATAACTATGGCTACACCTTC. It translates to CASSPGGPHNYGYTF. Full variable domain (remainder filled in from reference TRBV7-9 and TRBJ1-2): DTGVSQNPRHKITKRGQNVTFRCDPISEHNRLYWYRQTLGQGPEFLTYFQNEAQLEKSRLLSDRFSAERPKGSFSTLEIQRTEQGDSAMYLCASSPGGPHNYGYTFGSGTRLTVV.

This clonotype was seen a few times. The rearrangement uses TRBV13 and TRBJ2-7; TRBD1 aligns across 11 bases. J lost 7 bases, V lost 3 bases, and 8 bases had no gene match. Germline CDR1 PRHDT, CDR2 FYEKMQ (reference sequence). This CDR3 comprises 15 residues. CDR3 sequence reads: CASSLGQGDFNEQYF. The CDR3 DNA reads TGTGCCAGCAGCTTGGGACAGGGGGACTTCAATGAGCAGTACTTC.

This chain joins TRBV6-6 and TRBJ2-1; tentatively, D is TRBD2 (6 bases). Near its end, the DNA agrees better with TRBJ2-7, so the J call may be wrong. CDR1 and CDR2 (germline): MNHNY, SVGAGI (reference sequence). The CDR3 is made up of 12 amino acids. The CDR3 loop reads CANMTAGQEQYF. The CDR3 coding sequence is TGTGCCAACATGACGGCGGGGCAAGAGCAGTACTTC.

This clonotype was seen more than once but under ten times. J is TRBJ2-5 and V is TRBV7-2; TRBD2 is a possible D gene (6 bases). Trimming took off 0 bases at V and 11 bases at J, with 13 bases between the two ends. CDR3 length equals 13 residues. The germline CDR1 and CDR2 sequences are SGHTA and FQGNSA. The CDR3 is CASSLAEGQAQYF. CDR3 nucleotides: TGTGCCAGCAGCTTAGCGGAGGGGCAGGCTCAGTACTTC.

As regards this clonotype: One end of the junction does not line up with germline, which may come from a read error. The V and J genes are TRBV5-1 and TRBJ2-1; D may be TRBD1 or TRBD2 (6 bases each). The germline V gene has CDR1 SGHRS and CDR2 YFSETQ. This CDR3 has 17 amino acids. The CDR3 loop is CASSPVGGLGSHNEQFF. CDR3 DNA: TGCGCCAGCAGCCCGGTGGGGGGCCTCGGCTCCCACAATGAGCAGTTCTTC. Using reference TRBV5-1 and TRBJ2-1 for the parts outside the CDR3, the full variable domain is KAGVTQTPRYLIKTRGQQVTLSCSPISGHRSVSWYQQTPGQGLQFLFEYFSETQRNKGNFPGRFSGRQFSNSRSEMNVSTLELGDSALYLCASSPVGGLGSHNEQFFGPGTRLTVL.

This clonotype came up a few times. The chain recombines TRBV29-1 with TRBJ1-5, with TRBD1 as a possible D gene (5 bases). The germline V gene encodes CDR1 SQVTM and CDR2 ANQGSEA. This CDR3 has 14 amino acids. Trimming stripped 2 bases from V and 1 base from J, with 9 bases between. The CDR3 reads CSVETGGSNQPQHF. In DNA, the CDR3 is TGCAGCGTTGAAACGGGGGGGAGCAATCAGCCCCAGCATTTT.

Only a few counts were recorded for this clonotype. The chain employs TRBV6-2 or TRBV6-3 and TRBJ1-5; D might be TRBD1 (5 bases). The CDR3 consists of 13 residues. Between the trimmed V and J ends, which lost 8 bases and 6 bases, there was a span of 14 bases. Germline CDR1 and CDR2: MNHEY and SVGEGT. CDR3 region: CASLTPGGQPQHF. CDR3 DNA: TGTGCCAGCCTAACGCCGGGGGGTCAGCCCCAGCATTTT.

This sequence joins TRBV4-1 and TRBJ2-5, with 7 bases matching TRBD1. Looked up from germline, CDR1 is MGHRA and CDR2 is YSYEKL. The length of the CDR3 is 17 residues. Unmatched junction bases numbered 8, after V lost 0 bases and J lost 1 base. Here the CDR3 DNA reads TGCGCCAGCAGCCAAGATCCGGGACAGAGCCCCCAAGAGACCCAGTACTTC. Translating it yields CASSQDPGQSPQETQYF.

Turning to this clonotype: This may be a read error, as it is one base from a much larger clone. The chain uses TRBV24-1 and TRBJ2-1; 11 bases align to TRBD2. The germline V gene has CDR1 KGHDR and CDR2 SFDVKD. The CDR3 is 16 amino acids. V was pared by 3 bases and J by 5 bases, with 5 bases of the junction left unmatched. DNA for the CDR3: TGTGCCACCAGTGATCACGGACTAGCGGGTCACAATGAGCAGTTCTTC. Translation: CATSDHGLAGHNEQFF.

CDR3 nucleotides: TGTGCCAGCAGCCTCACAATGGCGGGGAATGGCTACACCTTC. It yields the protein CASSLTMAGNGYTF. The chain carries TRBV6-6 and TRBJ1-2, with D unresolved. The CDR3 length is 14 residues. CDR1 MNHNY and CDR2 SVGAGI come from the germline V gene (reference sequence). Trimming removed 6 bases from V and 6 bases from J, with 17 bases in between.

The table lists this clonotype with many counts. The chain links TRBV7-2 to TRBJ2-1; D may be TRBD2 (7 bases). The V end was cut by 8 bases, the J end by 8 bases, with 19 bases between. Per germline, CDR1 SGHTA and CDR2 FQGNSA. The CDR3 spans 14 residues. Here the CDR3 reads CASRPRGGLYEQFF. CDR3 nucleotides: TGTGCCAGCCGTCCGAGGGGGGGGTTATATGAGCAGTTCTTC. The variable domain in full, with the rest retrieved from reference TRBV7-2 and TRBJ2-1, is GAGVSQSPSNKVTEKGKDVELRCDPISGHTALYWYRQSLGQGLEFLIYFQGNSAPDKSGLPSDRFSAERTGGSVSTLTIQRTQQEDSAVYLCASRPRGGLYEQFFGPGTRLTVL.

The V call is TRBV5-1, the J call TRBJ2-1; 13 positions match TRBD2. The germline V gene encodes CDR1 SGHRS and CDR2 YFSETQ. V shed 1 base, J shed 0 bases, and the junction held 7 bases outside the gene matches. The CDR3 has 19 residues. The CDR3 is CASSLTGTSGVSSYNEQFF. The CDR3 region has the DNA TGCGCCAGCAGCTTGACCGGGACTAGCGGGGTGAGCTCCTACAATGAGCAGTTCTTC. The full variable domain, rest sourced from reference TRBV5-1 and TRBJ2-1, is KAGVTQTPRYLIKTRGQQVTLSCSPISGHRSVSWYQQTPGQGLQFLFEYFSETQRNKGNFPGRFSGRQFSNSRSEMNVSTLELGDSALYLCASSLTGTSGVSSYNEQFFGPGTRLTVL.

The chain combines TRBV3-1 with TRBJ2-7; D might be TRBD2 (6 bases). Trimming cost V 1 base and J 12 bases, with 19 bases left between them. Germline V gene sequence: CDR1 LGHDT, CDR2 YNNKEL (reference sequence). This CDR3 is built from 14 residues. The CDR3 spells CASSQGHYRETPYF. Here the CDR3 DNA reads TGTGCCAGCAGCCAAGGACATTACCGGGAGACCCCGTACTTC.

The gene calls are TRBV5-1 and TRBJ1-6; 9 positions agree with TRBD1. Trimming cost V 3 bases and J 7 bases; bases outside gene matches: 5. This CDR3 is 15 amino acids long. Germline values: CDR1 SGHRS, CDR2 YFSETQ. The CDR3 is CASSYAGTGNSPLHF. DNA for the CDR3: TGCGCCAGCAGCTACGCCGGGACAGGGAATTCACCCCTCCACTTT.